Presented here are 25 T cell receptor beta chains from one specimen sequenced in a study of T cell responses to AZD1222 COVID-19 vaccine. Generated by immunoSEQ multiplex PCR, the TCRdb table keeps only in-frame clones and is missing some. The sample consists of about 180,000 clones, about 85% of them appearing once. Sequencing was performed on peripheral blood, taken on day 0 of AZD1222 vaccination. These receptors all come from an adult in good health.

The chain uses TRBV2 and TRBJ2-2, with 8 nucleotides matching TRBD1. The germline V gene encodes CDR1 SNHLY and CDR2 FYNNEI. With 5 bases clipped from V and 5 bases from J, the junction kept 10 bases outside the gene matches. The CDR3 extends over 16 amino acids. The CDR3 loop reads CASSLLGTGRTGELFF. The CDR3, as DNA: TGTGCCAGCAGTTTATTAGGGACAGGTCGAACCGGGGAGCTGTTTTTT.

V gene TRBV6-5 combines with J gene TRBJ1-4; possible D gene TRBD1, 5 bases. Trimming removed 6 bases from V and 11 bases from J, with 16 bases in between. CDR3 length: 13 residues. Per germline, CDR1 MNHEY and CDR2 SVGAGI. For the CDR3, the DNA is TGTGCCAGCAGGTTGGACACCGTTGACAAACTGTTTTTT. This encodes CASRLDTVDKLFF.

This clone was recorded a few times. V usage is TRBV6-5 and J usage is TRBJ1-5, with D unclear. Trimming took off 4 bases at V and 10 bases at J, with 8 bases between the two ends. Germline CDR1 is MNHEY and CDR2 is SVGAGI. This CDR3 region has 11 residues. CDR3 amino acids: CASSSLRPQHF. The CDR3 coding sequence is TGTGCCAGCAGTTCATTGAGACCCCAGCATTTT.

As for this clone: Mismatch with germline at one junction end may stem from a read error. The J gene is TRBJ1-2, the V gene TRBV6-5; D uncertain. The germline V gene encodes CDR1 MNHEY and CDR2 SVGAGI. The CDR3 totals 12 residues. The CDR3 DNA is TGTGCCAGCAGTAACTCAGGCTATGGCTACACCTTC. It translates to CASSNSGYGYTF.

The chain links TRBV24-1 to TRBJ1-2, with a weak D call TRBD1 (5 bases). Trimming stripped 4 bases from V and 5 bases from J, with 7 bases between. The CDR3 consists of 12 residues. Per germline, CDR1 KGHDR and CDR2 SFDVKD. The chain's CDR3 is CATSDQGYGYTF. As DNA, the CDR3 is TGTGCCACCAGTGACCAGGGATATGGCTACACCTTC.

The gene calls are TRBV7-9 and TRBJ1-6, with 7 bases identical to TRBD1. V shed 5 bases, J shed 7 bases, and the junction held 5 bases outside the gene matches. The CDR3 has 14 residues. CDR1 SEHNR and CDR2 FQNEAQ come from the germline V gene (reference sequence). In DNA form, the CDR3 reads TGTGCCAGCAGCACCCGGGACAGCAATTCACCCCTCCACTTT. Encoded protein: CASSTRDSNSPLHF.

The gene calls are TRBV7-8 and TRBJ2-7; TRBD2 agrees at 10 bases. CDR1 and CDR2 (germline): SGHVS, FQNEAQ. The CDR3 sequence is 17 residues long. V shed 8 bases, J shed 2 bases, and the junction held 15 bases outside the gene matches. CDR3 nucleotides: TGTGCCAGCGGGCGTCCTAGCGGGAGCTCTACCACCTACGAGCAGTACTTC. Protein: CASGRPSGSSTTYEQYF.

This sequence joins TRBV27 and TRBJ1-2; 7 positions match TRBD1. Per the germline V gene, CDR1 is MNHEY and CDR2 is SMNVEV (reference sequence). J lost 1 base, V lost 4 bases, and 6 bases had no gene match. The CDR3 consists of 15 residues. In DNA, the CDR3 is TGTGCCAGCAGTTCGACCGGGACAGATAACTATGGCTACACCTTC. This encodes CASSSTGTDNYGYTF.

The V call is TRBV3-1 (or the pseudogene TRBV3-2), the J call TRBJ1-6; TRBD1 matches 9 bases. This CDR3 has 13 residues. CDR1 LGHDT and CDR2 YNNKEL come from the germline V gene (reference sequence). V lost 5 bases, J lost 12 bases, and 5 bases stayed unmatched. The CDR3 bases are TGTGCCAGCAGCTCACAGGGGGCGTTACCCCTCCACTTT. The encoded protein is CASSSQGALPLHF.

This chain joins TRBV18 and TRBJ1-4, with 9 bases lining up with TRBD1. Looked up from germline, CDR1 is KGHSH and CDR2 is LQKENI. J lost 6 bases, V lost 6 bases, and 8 bases had no gene match. This CDR3 is 15 amino acids long. CDR3 sequence: CASSATGTGYEKLFF. The CDR3 DNA follows: TGTGCCAGCTCTGCTACCGGGACAGGGTATGAAAAACTGTTTTTT.

CDR3 residues: CASSLDPAGAGEQYF. The CDR3 bases are TGTGCCAGCAGCTTAGACCCCGCCGGGGCCGGCGAGCAGTACTTC. V and J are TRBV11-3 and TRBJ2-7; D could derive from TRBD1 or TRBD2 (5 bases each). Germline V gene lookup returns CDR1 SGHNT and CDR2 YENEEA. The CDR3 length is 15 residues. Trimming cost V 0 bases and J 6 bases, with 15 bases left between them.

The V gene is TRBV5-1, the J gene TRBJ1-3; D not resolved. The CDR3 extends over 14 amino acids. The ends were cut back, 4 bases at V and 8 bases at J, with 16 bases in the middle. Germline CDR1 SGHRS, CDR2 YFSETQ. The CDR3 sequence is CASSGGRLIDTIYF. Written as DNA, the CDR3 is TGCGCCAGCAGCGGTGGACGGCTAATCGACACCATATATTTT.

On this clone itself: The identical CDR3 is also encoded by other nucleotide sequences in the sample. The gene calls are TRBV5-1 and TRBJ2-5, with D maybe TRBD1 (5 bases). The CDR3 length is 14 residues. V was pared by 0 bases and J by 0 bases, with 6 bases between. CDR1 is SGHRS, CDR2 YFSETQ, per germline. The CDR3 here is CASSLGTNQETQYF. As DNA, the CDR3 is TGCGCCAGCAGCTTGGGGACAAACCAAGAGACCCAGTACTTC.

The rearrangement uses TRBV27 and TRBJ2-5; 8 bases are shared with TRBD1. CDR3 length: 16 amino acids. V shed 8 bases, J shed 2 bases, and the junction held 13 bases outside the gene matches. The V gene's germline CDR1 is MNHEY and CDR2 SMNVEV (reference sequence). Here the CDR3 reads CASLRTGFDPQETQYF. The CDR3 nucleotides are TGTGCCAGCCTAAGGACAGGGTTTGATCCACAAGAGACCCAGTACTTC.

The chain recombines TRBV3-1 (or the pseudogene TRBV3-2) with TRBJ2-1; TRBD1 matches 12 bases. The CDR3 sequence is 16 residues long. V was clipped by 4 bases and J by 5 bases; unmatched bases: 6. Germline V lookup: CDR1 LGHDT, CDR2 YNNKEL (reference sequence). The CDR3 protein is CASSPGGTGGNNEQFF. CDR3 bases: TGTGCCAGCAGCCCCGGCGGGACAGGGGGCAACAATGAGCAGTTCTTC.

This clone was seen only a few times. The chain uses TRBV5-1 and TRBJ1-6; the match to TRBD1 covers 8 bases. Trimming removed 5 bases from V and 9 bases from J; junction bases left unmatched: 10. Germline V gene lookup returns CDR1 SGHRS and CDR2 YFSETQ. The CDR3 consists of 15 residues. The CDR3 region is CASSPGQGITSPLHF. CDR3 nucleotide sequence: TGCGCCAGCAGTCCCGGACAGGGTATAACTTCACCCCTCCACTTT.

The chain links TRBV6-1 to TRBJ1-1, with D uncertain. There are 15 residues in the CDR3. Germline lookup yields CDR1 MNHNS and CDR2 SASEGT. Trimming cost V 0 bases and J 6 bases, with 14 bases left between them. CDR3 sequence: CASSEALTGRAEAFF. DNA for the CDR3: TGTGCCAGCAGTGAAGCGCTTACGGGTCGGGCTGAAGCTTTCTTT.

This clone was picked up a small number of times. The chain employs TRBV2 and TRBJ1-3; no clear D gene. This CDR3 comprises 15 residues. Trimming removed 4 bases from V and 1 base from J, with 11 bases in between. Per germline, CDR1 SNHLY and CDR2 FYNNEI. CDR3 DNA: TGTGCCAGCAGTGTCCTGGTGGGATCTGGAAACACCATATATTTT. Its translation is CASSVLVGSGNTIYF.

This clone was observed a handful of times. CDR3 bases: TGCGCCAGCAGCTTACAGGGGGCGGTCTACACCTTC. Protein product: CASSLQGAVYTF. The chain joins TRBV5-1 to TRBJ1-2, with 9 nucleotides matching TRBD1. Trimming took 2 bases from V and 10 from J; bases not matched to a gene: 3. CDR1 is SGHRS, CDR2 YFSETQ, per germline. The CDR3 loop spans 12 amino acids.

This rearrangement joins TRBV3-1 (or the pseudogene TRBV3-2) to TRBJ2-5; D is uncertain. CDR1 LGHDT and CDR2 YNNKEL come from the germline V gene (reference sequence). CDR3 size: 15 residues. Trimming took 0 bases from V and 10 from J, leaving 18 bases between them. Here the CDR3 DNA reads TGTGCCAGCAGCCAAGAGGAAGGGCGACTCCTGGACCAGTACTTC. Its translation: CASSQEEGRLLDQYF.

The V and J genes are TRBV4-1 and TRBJ1-2; 8 nucleotides match TRBD1. The V and J ends lost 0 bases and 2 bases, in that order; junction bases with no gene match: 5. Germline assignment: CDR1 MGHRA and CDR2 YSYEKL. This CDR3 has 16 amino acids. The CDR3 sequence: CASSQEGQGANYGYTF. CDR3 bases: TGCGCCAGCAGCCAAGAAGGCCAGGGGGCGAACTATGGCTACACCTTC.

On this clone: A read error may produce the germline difference seen at one junction end. This sequence joins TRBV30 and TRBJ1-1; a weak D match, TRBD1 (6 bases). CDR1 is GTSNPN, CDR2 SVGIG, per germline (reference sequence). The CDR3 loop spans 14 amino acids. CDR3 nucleotide sequence: TGTGCCTGGAGTCCGGGCCAGGGGACTATTAGGCTTATCTTT. Translating gives CAWSPGQGTIRLIF.

The gene calls are TRBV28 and TRBJ2-2; TRBD1 agrees at 8 bases. The J segment lost 5 bases and the V segment lost 7 bases, leaving 9 bases of the junction unmatched. The CDR3 extends over 15 amino acids. The germline V gene encodes CDR1 MDHEN and CDR2 SYDVKM. CDR3 bases: TGTGCCAGCATGGCAGGGGGCGCAGGGACCGGGGAGCTGTTTTTT. This translates into CASMAGGAGTGELFF.

This clone appeared once. The chain joins TRBV5-1 to TRBJ2-3, with D tentatively TRBD2 (5 bases). V shed 3 bases and J shed 5 bases, with 16 bases lying between them. This CDR3 contains 15 residues. Germline V gene sequence: CDR1 SGHRS, CDR2 YFSETQ. The CDR3 sequence: CASSSDGLEGDTQYF. In nucleotides, the CDR3 is TGCGCCAGCAGCTCGGATGGTCTAGAGGGAGATACGCAGTATTTT.

The chain is built from TRBV7-8 and TRBJ1-3; D is uncertain. CDR1 is SGHVS, CDR2 FQNEAQ, per germline. This CDR3 has 14 residues. Trimming left V 0 bases short and J 2 bases short, with 5 bases between. The chain's CDR3 is CASSLAGTGNTIYF. The CDR3 region has the DNA TGTGCCAGCAGCTTAGCAGGGACTGGAAACACCATATATTTT.